A single sample gave rise to the 27 T cell receptor beta chains below, sequenced in a study of blood T cell repertoires in COVID-19. The repertoire was sequenced with immunoSEQ multiplex PCR; TCRdb's copy has only in-frame clones and lacks some. The table includes about 230,000 clones, 65% to 90% detected once. Sequences were obtained from peripheral blood. These receptors all come from a woman between 50 and 59 years old with acute or convalescent COVID-19.

The chain combines TRBV15 with TRBJ1-5, with 7 bases that match TRBD1. This CDR3 comprises 17 residues. CDR1 and CDR2 (germline): LNHNV, YYDKDF (reference sequence). Trimming cost V 3 bases and J 0 bases; bases outside gene matches: 8. CDR3 sequence: CATSRAGGQYSNQPQHF. The CDR3, as DNA: TGTGCCACCAGCAGGGCAGGGGGACAATATAGCAATCAGCCCCAGCATTTT.

This chain joins TRBV15 and TRBJ2-5, with 7 bases lining up with TRBD1. The CDR3 spans 15 residues. V dropped 0 bases and J dropped 3; count of bases not matched to a gene: 4. The germline gives CDR1 LNHNV, CDR2 YYDKDF (reference sequence). The CDR3 sequence: CATSRDPGTEETQYF. As DNA, the CDR3 is TGTGCCACCAGCAGAGATCCCGGGACAGAAGAGACCCAGTACTTC.

The V and J genes are TRBV27 and TRBJ1-2; D gene ambiguous. V lost 2 bases and J lost 7, with 11 bases in between. CDR3 length: 13 residues. Germline V gene sequence: CDR1 MNHEY, CDR2 SMNVEV (reference sequence). Here the CDR3 DNA reads TGTGCCAGCAGTTTAGGCAGGTTCGGTGGCTACACCTTC. It encodes CASSLGRFGGYTF.

This clone was found a few times. Compared with germline, one end of the junction differs, possibly owing to a read error. The chain links TRBV6-1 to TRBJ1-2, with 8 bases aligning to TRBD1. Per the germline V gene, CDR1 is MNHNS and CDR2 is SASEGT. The CDR3 extends over 13 amino acids. The DNA for the CDR3 is TGTGCCAGCGGTGACAGGGGTTTGGTTGGCTACACCTTC. Amino acid sequence: CASGDRGLVGYTF.

J is TRBJ2-1 and V is TRBV5-4; D perhaps matches TRBD1 (6 bases). Per germline, CDR1 SGHNT and CDR2 YYREEE (reference sequence). This CDR3 region has 14 residues. Trimming removed 4 bases from V and 6 bases from J, with 14 bases in between. The CDR3 sequence is CASSPLGGSNEQFF. CDR3 coding DNA: TGTGCCAGCAGCCCCCTTGGGGGCTCCAATGAGCAGTTCTTC.

The CDR3, as DNA: TGTGCCAGCGGGTCCCAACAGGGACCCCACGAGCAGTACTTC. This translates into CASGSQQGPHEQYF. V gene TRBV6-5 combines with J gene TRBJ2-7, with a tentative D call TRBD1 (6 bases). Trimming pared 8 bases from V and 5 bases from J, leaving 19 bases between. The CDR3 sequence is 14 residues long. CDR1 is MNHEY and CDR2 is SVGAGI in the germline V gene.

The chain joins TRBV5-1 to TRBJ2-3; 9 nucleotides agree with TRBD2. This CDR3 comprises 14 residues. Germline CDR1 reads SGHRS; CDR2 reads YFSETQ. After removal of 5 bases from V and 4 bases from J, the junction contained 5 bases not matched to a gene. Written as DNA, the CDR3 is TGCGCCAGCAGTAGCACTAGCGGGTCAGATACGCAGTATTTT. Protein: CASSSTSGSDTQYF. Looking up the rest from reference TRBV5-1 and TRBJ2-3 gives the full variable domain: KAGVTQTPRYLIKTRGQQVTLSCSPISGHRSVSWYQQTPGQGLQFLFEYFSETQRNKGNFPGRFSGRQFSNSRSEMNVSTLELGDSALYLCASSSTSGSDTQYFGPGTRLTVL.

The V gene is TRBV6-2 or TRBV6-3, the J gene TRBJ2-1, with 10 bases aligning to TRBD2. Germline trimming cut 4 bases from V and 7 bases from J; bases unmatched to any gene: 13. There are 17 residues in the CDR3. Germline CDR1 MNHEY, CDR2 SVGEGT. The CDR3 sequence: CASSSPGGAGGRNEQFF. DNA for the CDR3: TGTGCCAGCAGTTCCCCCGGCGGAGCGGGGGGGCGGAATGAGCAGTTCTTC.

The chain has TRBV5-1 and TRBJ2-2; TRBD1 might be the D (6 bases). The ends were cut back, 2 bases at V and 2 bases at J, with 13 bases in the middle. Germline V gene sequence: CDR1 SGHRS, CDR2 YFSETQ. This CDR3 spans 16 amino acids. CDR3 bases: TGCGCCAGCAGCTTAAAGACAGGCAGTAACACCGGGGAGCTGTTTTTT. This codes for CASSLKTGSNTGELFF.

This chain uses TRBV20-1 with TRBJ2-3, with 8 bases matching TRBD2. Losses at the gene ends were 3 bases for V and 6 bases for J; bases not matched to a gene: 11. The CDR3 is 15 amino acids. Germline V gives CDR1 DFQATT, CDR2 SNEGSKA (reference sequence). The CDR3, as DNA: TGCAGTGCTAGTACCAGCGGGAGTCTTGCCGATACGCAGTATTTT. Its protein is CSASTSGSLADTQYF.

The chain uses TRBV7-2 and TRBJ2-5; TRBD2 agrees at 9 bases. Germline-derived CDR1 and CDR2 are SGHTA and FQGNSA. Trimming removed 1 base from V and 0 bases from J; junction bases left unmatched: 3. This CDR3 has 16 residues. This CDR3 is CASSLVASGDQETQYF. The CDR3 DNA reads TGTGCCAGCAGCTTAGTCGCTAGCGGGGACCAAGAGACCCAGTACTTC.

This chain uses TRBV6-5 with TRBJ2-3; 8 positions agree with TRBD2. Germline V gene sequence: CDR1 MNHEY, CDR2 SVGAGI. There are 13 residues in the CDR3. V lost 6 bases to trimming and J lost 3 bases; unmatched junction nucleotides: 2. This CDR3 is CASSPGGTDTQYF. The CDR3 nucleotides read TGTGCCAGCAGCCCGGGAGGGACAGATACGCAGTATTTT.

The chain joins TRBV10-1 to TRBJ1-1; D is possibly TRBD1 (5 bases). The CDR3 totals 13 residues. V was trimmed by 3 bases and J by 2 bases, leaving 7 bases between them. CDR1 WNHNN and CDR2 SYGVQD come from the germline V gene (reference sequence). The CDR3 nucleotides read TGCGCCAGCAGTGAAGACAGTAACACTGAAGCTTTCTTT. Amino acids: CASSEDSNTEAFF.

Only one count was recorded for this clone. The chain links TRBV19 to TRBJ1-5; 8 bases map to TRBD1. This CDR3 is built from 15 residues. Trimming removed 6 bases from V and 4 bases from J; junction bases left unmatched: 8. CDR1 and CDR2 from the germline V gene are LNHDA and SQIVND (reference sequence). CDR3: CASSPGQAGNQPQHF. CDR3 DNA: TGTGCCAGTAGCCCGGGACAGGCGGGGAATCAGCCCCAGCATTTT.

This clone was observed once. V is TRBV2 and J is TRBJ1-5; a weak D match, TRBD1 (5 bases). The CDR3 has 14 residues. Germline V gene data show CDR1 as SNHLY and CDR2 as FYNNEI. Deletions cut 6 bases from V and 7 bases from J, with 16 bases between. The CDR3 sequence is CASRKGGGVQPQHF. Here the CDR3 DNA reads TGTGCCAGCAGGAAAGGAGGAGGGGTCCAGCCCCAGCATTTT.

This clone was seen only once. The chain couples TRBV3-1 (or the pseudogene TRBV3-2) to TRBJ2-1; 8 bases agree with TRBD1. Trimming removed 4 bases from V and 1 base from J; junction bases left unmatched: 6. The germline CDR1 and CDR2 sequences are LGHDT and YNNKEL (reference sequence). The CDR3 is made up of 16 amino acids. The CDR3 DNA reads TGTGCCAGCAGCCGCGCCAGGACAGGGTCCTACAATGAGCAGTTCTTC. This sequence encodes CASSRARTGSYNEQFF.

This clone was seen a handful of times. The chain employs TRBV7-2 and TRBJ2-5, with TRBD2 identical over 7 bases. The CDR3 sequence is 13 residues long. The V gene's germline CDR1 is SGHTA and CDR2 FQGNSA. With 4 bases clipped from V and 4 bases from J, the junction kept 3 bases outside the gene matches. The CDR3 is CASSSGLIETQYF. The CDR3 DNA sequence: TGTGCCAGCAGCTCGGGACTAATAGAGACCCAGTACTTC.

This clone has just a few counts. The CDR3 reads CASSYVLGRVAGGPPQETQYF. CDR3 nucleotide sequence: TGTGCCAGCAGTTATGTTCTCGGCCGGGTAGCGGGGGGCCCTCCTCAAGAGACCCAGTACTTC. The gene calls are TRBV6-2 or TRBV6-3 and TRBJ2-5; 10 bases line up with TRBD2. Germline CDR1 MNHEY, CDR2 SVGEGT. The CDR3 loop spans 21 amino acids. V dropped 3 bases and J dropped 2; count of bases not matched to a gene: 21.

The chain joins TRBV4-1 to TRBJ1-1; unclear D gene. With 1 base removed from V and 1 base from J, the gap between germline ends came to 13 bases. CDR1 MGHRA and CDR2 YSYEKL come from the germline V gene. The CDR3 totals 16 residues. Here the CDR3 DNA reads TGCGCCAGCAGCCAAGTCACCCTTAGAGCGAACACTGAAGCTTTCTTT. Amino acids: CASSQVTLRANTEAFF.

This clone came up once. This chain joins TRBV30 and TRBJ1-2, with no clear D. CDR3 length: 12 amino acids. CDR1 and CDR2 from the germline V gene are GTSNPN and SVGIG (reference sequence). V was clipped by 3 bases and J by 7 bases, with 12 bases between them. The CDR3 DNA reads TGTGCCTGGAGAGGCCAGGTTGCTGGCTACACCTTC. Protein: CAWRGQVAGYTF.

The J gene is TRBJ1-6, the V gene TRBV7-2; 7 bases are shared with TRBD1. V shed 3 bases, J shed 6 bases, and the junction held 5 bases outside the gene matches. Germline V gene sequence: CDR1 SGHTA, CDR2 FQGNSA. This CDR3 region has 15 residues. CDR3 in amino acids: CASSFRTGGNSPLHF. CDR3 DNA: TGTGCCAGCAGCTTCCGGACAGGAGGTAATTCACCCCTCCACTTT.

J is TRBJ2-5 and V is TRBV28; 7 nucleotides line up with TRBD1. The CDR3 contains 15 residues. Germline V lookup: CDR1 MDHEN, CDR2 SYDVKM. V gave up 2 bases and J gave up 5 bases; unmatched junction bases: 8. The CDR3 nucleotides are TGTGCCAGCAGTTTAGAGAACAGGGGTGTGGAGACCCAGTACTTC. It encodes CASSLENRGVETQYF. The full variable domain, completed using reference TRBV28 and TRBJ2-5, is DVKVTQSSRYLVKRTGEKVFLECVQDMDHENMFWYRQDPGLGLRLIYFSYDVKMKEKGDIPEGYSVSREKKERFSLILESASTNQTSMYLCASSLENRGVETQYFGPGTRLLVL.

The V call is TRBV3-1 (or the pseudogene TRBV3-2), the J call TRBJ1-1; D is uncertain. The CDR3 is made up of 15 amino acids. Trimming pared 1 base from V and 1 base from J, leaving 10 bases between. Germline V gene lookup returns CDR1 LGHDT and CDR2 YNNKEL (reference sequence). The CDR3 region has the DNA TGTGCCAGCAGCCAAGGTTGGCACCCGAACACTGAAGCTTTCTTT. Its protein product is CASSQGWHPNTEAFF.

The V and J genes are TRBV2 and TRBJ1-1; 7 bases map to TRBD1. Trimming cost V 10 bases and J 2 bases; bases outside gene matches: 7. This CDR3 spans 13 amino acids. Germline V gene sequence: CDR1 SNHLY, CDR2 FYNNEI. The CDR3 protein is CATQTGYNTEAFF. The CDR3 region has the DNA TGTGCCACGCAGACAGGGTACAACACTGAAGCTTTCTTT.

The chain has TRBV14 and TRBJ2-1; 7 nucleotides agree with TRBD2. With 5 bases clipped from V and 4 bases from J, the junction kept 14 bases outside the gene matches. Looked up from germline, CDR1 is SGHDN and CDR2 is FVKESK. This CDR3 region has 17 residues. CDR3: CASSIRRRAGDYNEQFF. The CDR3 DNA sequence: TGTGCCAGCAGCATAAGGCGGAGGGCGGGGGATTACAATGAGCAGTTCTTC.

This sequence joins TRBV5-6 and TRBJ2-7; D is undetermined. The CDR3 extends over 12 amino acids. CDR1 is SGHDT and CDR2 is YYEEEE in the germline V gene. Trimming cost V 2 bases and J 5 bases, with 8 bases left between them. The CDR3 sequence: CASSFTPDEQYF. CDR3 nucleotide sequence: TGTGCCAGCAGCTTCACCCCAGACGAGCAGTACTTC.

The rearrangement uses TRBV21-1 and TRBJ2-3; the table's D call of TRBD2 was not tested on the DNA. TRBV21-1 represents a pseudogene. The CDR3 is made up of 16 amino acids. CDR3 DNA sequence: TGTGCCAGCAGCAAAAGGGACAGCGGGGGGGCCACAACGCAGTATTTT. This gives the protein CASSKRDSGGATTQYF.